This entry features one T cell receptor beta chain sequence. Its antigen is not known. The data originate from a study of CD8 T cells in ankylosing spondylitis. Study results and limitations: Existing reports had already noted some motif variants in reactive arthritis synovial fluid and blood. A TCR beta motif made of eight highly homologous variants seemed typical of ankylosing spondylitis blood.

Quantitative 5'-RACE with molecular barcodes was used to make the TCR beta libraries. Via MiXCR, TCRdb re-called the 5' RACE reads, giving one row per CDR3 protein. The profile shows more than 110,000 distinct CDR3 sequences, 7% to 10% of them singletons. This CDR3 spans 18 amino acids. V was clipped by 0 bases and J by 0 bases, with 18 bases between them. In germline, CDR1 is DFQATT, CDR2 SNEGSKA (reference sequence). The origin of this receptor is a male donor with ankylosing spondylitis. The material sequenced was synovial fluid, either unsorted or a sorted T cell fraction (not recorded which). The chain joins TRBV20-1 to TRBJ2-1, with D possibly TRBD2 on 6 matching bases. The CDR3 DNA reads as TGCAGTGCTAGAGATGTTAGGGCGGGGACGAGCTCCTACAATGAGCAGTTCTTC. This sequence encodes CSARDVRAGTSSYNEQFF.